The table lists the clone carrying this T cell receptor beta chain with many counts. Germline V lookup: CDR1 LGHDT, CDR2 YNNKEL (reference sequence). This CDR3 contains 15 residues. Trimming took 0 bases from V and 4 from J; bases not matched to a gene: 4. One entry per CDR3 protein, called by TCRdb with MiXCR from the 5' RACE reads. The top ten hold around 3.3% of the sample, which has more than 45,000 distinct CDR3 sequences, under 4.5% seen once. This sample is part of a study of neurological immune-mediated disorders. This sequence originates from a woman aged 30 to 39 with multiple sclerosis. This chain connects TRBV3-1 to TRBJ2-7; 9 nucleotides line up with TRBD2. Source material: PBMCs. The CDR3 nucleotides read TGTGCCAGCAGCCAAGATGGGACTAGCCCTTACGAGCAGTACTTC. Encoded protein: CASSQDGTSPYEQYF.